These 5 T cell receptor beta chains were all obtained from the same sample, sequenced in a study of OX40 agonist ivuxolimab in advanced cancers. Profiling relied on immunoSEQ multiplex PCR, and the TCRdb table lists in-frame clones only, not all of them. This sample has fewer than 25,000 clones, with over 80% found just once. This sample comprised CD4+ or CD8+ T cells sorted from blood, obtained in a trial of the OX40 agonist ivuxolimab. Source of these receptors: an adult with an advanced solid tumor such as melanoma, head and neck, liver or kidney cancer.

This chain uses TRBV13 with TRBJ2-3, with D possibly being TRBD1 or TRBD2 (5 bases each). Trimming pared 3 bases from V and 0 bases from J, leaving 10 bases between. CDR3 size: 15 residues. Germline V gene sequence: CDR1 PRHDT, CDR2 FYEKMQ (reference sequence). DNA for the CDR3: TGTGCCAGCAGCTTCCCGGGGCAAAGCACAGATACGCAGTATTTT. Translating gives CASSFPGQSTDTQYF.

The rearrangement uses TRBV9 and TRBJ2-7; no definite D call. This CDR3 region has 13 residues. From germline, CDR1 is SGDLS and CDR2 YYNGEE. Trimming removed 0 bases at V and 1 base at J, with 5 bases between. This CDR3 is CASSVGGSYEQYF. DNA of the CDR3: TGTGCCAGCAGCGTAGGGGGATCCTACGAGCAGTACTTC.

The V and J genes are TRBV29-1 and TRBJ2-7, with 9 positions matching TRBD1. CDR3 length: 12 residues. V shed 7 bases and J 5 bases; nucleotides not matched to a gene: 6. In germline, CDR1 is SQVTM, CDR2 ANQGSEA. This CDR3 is CSAGQGIDEQYF. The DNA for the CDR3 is TGCAGCGCGGGACAGGGAATCGACGAGCAGTACTTC.

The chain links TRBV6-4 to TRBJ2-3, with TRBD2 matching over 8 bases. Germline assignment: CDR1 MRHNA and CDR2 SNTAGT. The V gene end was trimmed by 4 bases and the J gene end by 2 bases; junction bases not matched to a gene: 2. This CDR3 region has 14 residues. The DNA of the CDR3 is TGTGCCAGCAGTGCGGGGGGGCCCACAGATACGCAGTATTTT. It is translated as CASSAGGPTDTQYF.

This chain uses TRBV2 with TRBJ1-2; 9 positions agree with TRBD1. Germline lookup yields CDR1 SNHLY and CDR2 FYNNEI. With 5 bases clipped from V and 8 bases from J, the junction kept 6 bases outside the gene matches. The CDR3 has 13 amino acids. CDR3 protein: CASSTGTGKGYTF. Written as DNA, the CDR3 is TGTGCCAGCAGTACAGGGACAGGGAAAGGCTACACCTTC. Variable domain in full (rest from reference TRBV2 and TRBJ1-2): EPEVTQTPSHQVTQMGQEVILRCVPISNHLYFYWYRQILGQKVEFLVSFYNNEISEKSEIFDDQFSVERPDGSNFTLKIRSTKLEDSAMYFCASSTGTGKGYTFGSGTRLTVV.